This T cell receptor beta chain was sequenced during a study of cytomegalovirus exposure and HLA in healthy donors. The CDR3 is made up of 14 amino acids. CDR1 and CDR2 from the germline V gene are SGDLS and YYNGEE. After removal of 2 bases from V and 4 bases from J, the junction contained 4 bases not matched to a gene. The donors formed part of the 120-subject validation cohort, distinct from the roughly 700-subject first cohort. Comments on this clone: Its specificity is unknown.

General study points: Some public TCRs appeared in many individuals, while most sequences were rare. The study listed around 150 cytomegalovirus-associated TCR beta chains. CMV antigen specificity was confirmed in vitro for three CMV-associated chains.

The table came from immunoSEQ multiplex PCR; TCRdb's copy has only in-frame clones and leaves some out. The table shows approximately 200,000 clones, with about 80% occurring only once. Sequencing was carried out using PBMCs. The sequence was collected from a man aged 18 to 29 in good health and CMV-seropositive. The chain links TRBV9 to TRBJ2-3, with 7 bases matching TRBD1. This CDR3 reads CASSVGTASDTQYF. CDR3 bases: TGTGCCAGCAGCGTCGGGACAGCTTCAGATACGCAGTATTTT.